The subject of this entry is one T cell receptor beta chain. The CDR3 extends 3 residues past the end of the read, so its final part is completed from the germline J gene. This CDR3 is 15 amino acids long. Germline V gene lookup returns CDR1 SGHVS and CDR2 FQNEAQ. These data come from a study of T cells in women clearing cervical HPV infection. Assay: immunoSEQ multiplex PCR; the TCRdb copy retains only in-frame clones and omits some. This sample's table has tens of thousands of clones. The sample comprised blood buffy coat. The J gene is TRBJ1-1, the V gene TRBV7-8; the match to TRBD1 covers 7 bases. This clonotype originated in a woman between 18 and 69 years old with a cervical HPV16 infection that either progressed to CIN3+ or cleared (not recorded which). The CDR3 is CASSPGQPLSDEAFF. The sequenced CDR3 bases are TGTGCCAGCAGCCCGGGACAGCCCCTAAGTGACGAA.